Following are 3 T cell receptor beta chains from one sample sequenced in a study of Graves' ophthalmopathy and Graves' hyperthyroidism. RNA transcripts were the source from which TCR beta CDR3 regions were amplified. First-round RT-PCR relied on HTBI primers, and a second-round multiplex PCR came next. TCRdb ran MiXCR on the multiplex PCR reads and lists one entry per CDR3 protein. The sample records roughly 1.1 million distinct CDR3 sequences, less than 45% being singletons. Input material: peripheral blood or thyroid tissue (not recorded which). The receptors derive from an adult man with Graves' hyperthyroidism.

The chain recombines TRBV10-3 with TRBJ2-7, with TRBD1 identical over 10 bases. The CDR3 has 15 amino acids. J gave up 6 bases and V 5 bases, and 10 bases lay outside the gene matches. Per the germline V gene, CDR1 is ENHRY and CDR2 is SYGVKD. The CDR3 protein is CAISLSGTGVGEQYF. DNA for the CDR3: TGTGCCATCAGTCTCTCCGGGACAGGGGTCGGCGAGCAGTACTTC.

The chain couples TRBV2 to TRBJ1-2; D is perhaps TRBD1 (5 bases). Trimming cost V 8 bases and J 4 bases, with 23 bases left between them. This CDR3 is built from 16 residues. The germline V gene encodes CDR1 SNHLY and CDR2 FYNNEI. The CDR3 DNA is TGTGCCAGCTCAGAGTGGAGGGGAGAGAGGAGCTATGGCTACACCTTC. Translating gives CASSEWRGERSYGYTF. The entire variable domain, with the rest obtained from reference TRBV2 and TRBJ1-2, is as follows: EPEVTQTPSHQVTQMGQEVILRCVPISNHLYFYWYRQILGQKVEFLVSFYNNEISEKSEIFDDQFSVERPDGSNFTLKIRSTKLEDSAMYFCASSEWRGERSYGYTFGSGTRLTVV.

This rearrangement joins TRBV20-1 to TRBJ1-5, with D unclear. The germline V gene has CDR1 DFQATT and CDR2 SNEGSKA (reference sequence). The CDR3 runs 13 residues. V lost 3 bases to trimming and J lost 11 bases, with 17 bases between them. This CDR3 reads CSARAPVQETQHF. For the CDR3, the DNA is TGCAGTGCTAGGGCGCCCGTTCAAGAGACCCAGCATTTT.